The 3 T cell receptor beta chains presented below share a single source sample, sequenced in a study of shared clonotypes between healthy human individuals. TCRdb's table, derived via immunoSEQ multiplex PCR, lists solely in-frame clones and lacks some. Of more than 850,000 clones listed, approximately 80% are singletons. Sequencing input: memory CD4+ T cells from PBMCs. The subset is: CD45RA-negative fraction. The receptors were sampled from a man between 18 and 35 years old in good health. Some clones in this sample may be carry-over from other donors' samples.

CDR3 in amino acids: CASSLWREGWANYGYTF. CDR3 in DNA: TGTGCCAGCAGTTTATGGCGCGAAGGGTGGGCTAACTATGGCTACACCTTC. This chain uses TRBV28 with TRBJ1-2, with D unresolved. The germline gives CDR1 MDHEN, CDR2 SYDVKM. The V gene lost 0 bases and the J gene lost 0 bases, with 14 bases spanning the gap. The CDR3 loop spans 17 amino acids.

The chain couples TRBV7-3 to TRBJ1-2; TRBD1 might be the D (6 bases). The CDR3 has 13 amino acids. CDR1 and CDR2 (germline): SGHTA, FQGTGA. V was clipped by 5 bases and J by 7 bases, with 14 bases between them. CDR3: CASSANRDGGYTF. CDR3 nucleotide sequence: TGTGCCAGCAGCGCTAACAGGGATGGTGGCTACACCTTC.

This clone turned up a few times. The chain couples TRBV19 to TRBJ2-7, with no clear D. Trimming removed 2 bases at V and 2 bases at J, with 10 bases between. CDR3 length: 14 amino acids. Germline loops: CDR1 LNHDA, CDR2 SQIVND (reference sequence). The CDR3 DNA sequence: TGTGCCAGTAGTATAACACTGGGCCCCTACGAGCAGTACTTC. Protein sequence: CASSITLGPYEQYF.